The 17 T cell receptor beta chains listed next were all sequenced from one sample in a study of cytomegalovirus exposure and HLA in healthy donors. Here immunoSEQ multiplex PCR was the method, and the copy in TCRdb shows in-frame clones only, minus some. The table has 110,000 or so clones, approximately 88% seen once. Material: PBMCs. The receptors were sampled from a man aged 18 to 29 in good health and CMV-seronegative.

The chain employs TRBV6-6 and TRBJ1-3; D gene ambiguous. Between the trimmed V and J ends, which lost 2 bases and 1 base, there was a span of 9 bases. Germline V lookup: CDR1 MNHNY, CDR2 SVGAGI (reference sequence). The CDR3 contains 15 residues. In DNA form, the CDR3 reads TGTGCCAGCAGTTACCCCACGCGATCTGGAAACACCATATATTTT. The encoded protein is CASSYPTRSGNTIYF.

V and J are TRBV7-7 and TRBJ1-2; a weak D match, TRBD1 (6 bases). The CDR3 spans 15 residues. The V and J ends lost 0 bases and 4 bases respectively, with 12 bases between them. The V gene's germline CDR1 is SSHAT and CDR2 FNYEAQ (reference sequence). The CDR3 protein is CASSLARTVLYGYTF. The CDR3 DNA reads as TGTGCCAGCAGCTTAGCCCGGACAGTGCTCTATGGCTACACCTTC.

In its sample, this clone was seen once. V and J are TRBV7-6 and TRBJ2-7, with D tentatively TRBD1 (6 bases). CDR3 length: 19 amino acids. The V and J ends lost 5 bases and 0 bases respectively, with 26 bases between them. Germline CDR1 is SGHVS and CDR2 is FNYEAQ. CDR3 protein: CASSPGVWRQGIGSYEQYF. CDR3 sequence (DNA): TGTGCCAGCAGCCCAGGGGTATGGCGGCAGGGGATAGGCTCCTACGAGCAGTACTTC. Supplemented by reference TRBV7-6 and TRBJ2-7, the full variable domain reads GAGVSQSPRYKVTKRGQDVALRCDPISGHVSLYWYRQALGQGPEFLTYFNYEAQQDKSGLPNDRFSAERPEGSISTLTIQRTEQRDSAMYRCASSPGVWRQGIGSYEQYFGPGTRLTVT.

The chain combines TRBV11-2 with TRBJ2-1, with 8 positions matching TRBD1. The germline CDR1 and CDR2 sequences are SGHAT and FQNNGV. The CDR3 spans 15 residues. V lost 1 base, J lost 8 bases, and 7 bases stayed unmatched. CDR3 sequence: CASSLVGTGGDEQFF. DNA of the CDR3: TGTGCCAGCAGCTTAGTTGGGACAGGAGGCGATGAGCAGTTCTTC.

CDR3 in DNA: TGTGCCAGCAGCTTAGCCGGGACAGGCTCCTACGAGCAGTACTTC. It specifies CASSLAGTGSYEQYF. V usage is TRBV7-2 and J usage is TRBJ2-7; 8 bases are shared with TRBD1. Germline lookup yields CDR1 SGHTA and CDR2 FQGNSA. The CDR3 runs 15 residues. With 0 bases clipped from V and 0 bases from J, the junction kept 1 base outside the gene matches. The variable domain in full, completed from reference TRBV7-2 and TRBJ2-7, reads GAGVSQSPSNKVTEKGKDVELRCDPISGHTALYWYRQSLGQGLEFLIYFQGNSAPDKSGLPSDRFSAERTGGSVSTLTIQRTQQEDSAVYLCASSLAGTGSYEQYFGPGTRLTVT.

The V and J genes are TRBV5-1 and TRBJ2-6; TRBD1 matches at 8 bases. The CDR3 extends over 19 amino acids. V lost 5 bases, J lost 3 bases, and 16 bases stayed unmatched. Germline loops: CDR1 SGHRS, CDR2 YFSETQ. CDR3 amino acids: CASREEWTDRASGANVLTF. The CDR3 DNA reads TGCGCCAGCAGGGAGGAATGGACGGACAGGGCGAGTGGGGCCAACGTCCTGACTTTC.

The chain joins TRBV7-2 to TRBJ2-1; D is undetermined. Germline V gene data show CDR1 as SGHTA and CDR2 as FQGNSA. V was trimmed by 4 bases and J by 10 bases, leaving 11 bases between them. This CDR3 region has 12 residues. The CDR3 reads CASSSPMREQFF. In nucleotides, the CDR3 is TGTGCCAGCAGCTCCCCAATGAGGGAGCAGTTCTTC.

V usage is TRBV28 and J usage is TRBJ2-7; perhaps TRBD1 as D (6 bases). The CDR3 totals 14 residues. CDR1 is MDHEN and CDR2 is SYDVKM in the germline V gene. Trimming stripped 6 bases from V and 1 base from J, with 13 bases between. DNA for the CDR3: TGTGCCAGCAGAACTAGGGACACTTCCTACGAGCAGTACTTC. Residues: CASRTRDTSYEQYF. Full variable domain (remainder filled in from reference TRBV28 and TRBJ2-7): DVKVTQSSRYLVKRTGEKVFLECVQDMDHENMFWYRQDPGLGLRLIYFSYDVKMKEKGDIPEGYSVSREKKERFSLILESASTNQTSMYLCASRTRDTSYEQYFGPGTRLTVT.

The V call is TRBV13, the J call TRBJ2-7; D remains ambiguous. The length of the CDR3 is 14 residues. V was cut by 2 bases and J by 2 bases, with 10 bases left in between. CDR1 and CDR2 (germline): PRHDT, FYEKMQ (reference sequence). The DNA of the CDR3 is TGTGCCAGCAGCTTACTGGGCAGGCCCTACGAGCAGTACTTC. The encoded protein is CASSLLGRPYEQYF.

CDR3: CASSLEARAFTGELFF. The CDR3, as DNA: TGTGCCAGCAGCTTAGAGGCCAGGGCGTTCACCGGGGAGCTGTTTTTT. The rearrangement joins TRBV7-2 to TRBJ2-2; TRBD1 is a possible D gene (5 bases). Germline loops: CDR1 SGHTA, CDR2 FQGNSA. The V and J ends lost 1 base and 4 bases respectively, with 13 bases between them. CDR3 length: 16 residues.

The chain joins TRBV9 to TRBJ2-3; D is perhaps TRBD1 (6 bases). The CDR3 is made up of 16 amino acids. Looked up from germline, CDR1 is SGDLS and CDR2 is YYNGEE. With 6 bases removed from V and 0 bases from J, the gap between germline ends came to 17 bases. CDR3 protein: CASTKEDSGSTDTQYF. As DNA, the CDR3 is TGTGCCAGCACCAAAGAGGACAGCGGTAGCACAGATACGCAGTATTTT.

The V and J genes are TRBV27 and TRBJ1-6, with TRBD1 matching 8 bases. Germline values: CDR1 MNHEY, CDR2 SMNVEV (reference sequence). This CDR3 spans 18 amino acids. V shed 0 bases, J shed 13 bases, and the junction held 17 bases outside the gene matches. CDR3 coding DNA: TGTGCCAGCAGTTTATCCCAGGACAGGGCACTTCAGACGGAGCCCCTCCACTTT. It encodes CASSLSQDRALQTEPLHF.

V is TRBV2 and J is TRBJ2-1, with a possible D match to TRBD2 (6 bases). V lost 5 bases to trimming and J lost 5 bases, with 13 bases between them. Germline V gene sequence: CDR1 SNHLY, CDR2 FYNNEI. The CDR3 has 14 amino acids. The CDR3 DNA is TGTGCCAGCAGTACCCGACTAGTGGACAATGAGCAGTTCTTC. This codes for CASSTRLVDNEQFF. Based on the CDR3 plus reference TRBV2 and TRBJ2-1, the full variable domain is EPEVTQTPSHQVTQMGQEVILRCVPISNHLYFYWYRQILGQKVEFLVSFYNNEISEKSEIFDDQFSVERPDGSNFTLKIRSTKLEDSAMYFCASSTRLVDNEQFFGPGTRLTVL.

The chain couples TRBV4-2 to TRBJ2-3; no firm D call. V was pared by 1 base and J by 2 bases, with 13 bases between. The CDR3 contains 16 residues. CDR1 is LGHNA, CDR2 YNFKEQ, per germline. The CDR3: CASSQVALDPTDTQYF. The DNA for the CDR3 is TGTGCCAGCAGCCAAGTAGCCCTGGATCCCACAGATACGCAGTATTTT.

This chain uses TRBV13 with TRBJ2-3; 9 nucleotides match TRBD2. V dropped 7 bases and J dropped 6; count of bases not matched to a gene: 8. Germline V gives CDR1 PRHDT, CDR2 FYEKMQ (reference sequence). The CDR3 totals 14 residues. In nucleotides, the CDR3 is TGTGCCAGCACCCGCGGGGGGGCCAGGGATACGCAGTATTTT. As protein: CASTRGGARDTQYF.

This clone was counted between two and nine times. This chain links TRBV4-2 with TRBJ2-1, with 10 bases fitting TRBD2. Per germline, CDR1 LGHNA and CDR2 YNFKEQ. V gave up 4 bases and J gave up 4 bases; unmatched junction bases: 7. CDR3 length: 16 residues. The CDR3 here is CASSPLGTSAYNEQFF. DNA of the CDR3: TGTGCCAGCAGCCCATTAGGGACTAGCGCTTACAATGAGCAGTTCTTC.

In DNA form, the CDR3 reads TGTGCCAGCAGTTTATTGTTCTGGGACTCGAGGGAGCAGTACTTC. It encodes CASSLLFWDSREQYF. The chain is built from TRBV28 and TRBJ2-7, with a possible D match to TRBD2 (6 bases). CDR1 MDHEN and CDR2 SYDVKM come from the germline V gene. This CDR3 contains 15 residues. The V and J ends lost 1 base and 7 bases respectively, with 17 bases between them.